Following are 26 T cell receptor beta chains from one sample sequenced in a study of T cell repertoires in cytomegalovirus infection. These receptors have no known antigen. TCRdb independently ran MiXCR on the reads; one entry per CDR3 protein. The top ten hold approximately 18% of the sample, which has hundreds of thousands of distinct CDR3 sequences, roughly 30% seen once. The material was cultured PBMCs, obtained from culture after CMV antigen stimulation. The receptor set was obtained from a human donor in good health (CMV status not recorded). Some clones in this sample may be carry-over from other donors' samples.

The chain combines TRBV2 with TRBJ1-1, with D unclear. This CDR3 region has 13 residues. Germline V gene data show CDR1 as SNHLY and CDR2 as FYNNEI. V dropped 6 bases and J dropped 1 base, with 9 bases sitting between them. The CDR3 reads CASSDMGNTEAFF. The CDR3, as DNA: TGTGCCAGCAGCGACATGGGGAACACTGAAGCTTTCTTT.

Comment on this clonotype: One junction end disagrees with the germline gene, perhaps due to a read error. The J gene is TRBJ2-1, the V gene TRBV7-8; 12 nucleotides match TRBD2. CDR3 length equals 15 residues. Germline CDR1 and CDR2: SGHVS and FQNEAQ. The CDR3 sequence is CASSFRLAGVNEQLF. For the CDR3, the DNA is TGTGCCAGCAGCTTCCGACTAGCGGGAGTCAATGAGCAGCTCTTC.

The chain is built from TRBV29-1 and TRBJ2-1; D assignment may be TRBD1 or TRBD2 (5 bases each). The length of the CDR3 is 12 residues. The ends were cut back, 5 bases at V and 8 bases at J, with 13 bases in the middle. CDR1 is SQVTM, CDR2 ANQGSEA, per germline. CDR3 sequence reads: CSVRGRGDEQFF. In nucleotides, the CDR3 is TGCAGCGTTCGAGGGCGAGGGGATGAGCAGTTCTTC.

This clonotype was recorded many times. A read error may account for a junction end that differs from germline. CDR3 nucleotide sequence: TGTGCCAGCAGCTTAGGTTTGTTCTCCAACAATGAGCAGTTCTTC. Translation: CASSLGLFSNNEQFF. The chain carries TRBV7-2 and TRBJ2-1, with unresolved D. Per the germline V gene, CDR1 is SGHTA and CDR2 is FQGNSA. This CDR3 has 15 residues. Full variable domain (rest looked up from reference TRBV7-2 and TRBJ2-1): GAGVSQSPSNKVTEKGKDVELRCDPISGHTALYWYRQSLGQGLEFLIYFQGNSAPDKSGLPSDRFSAERTGGSVSTLTIQRTQQEDSAVYLCASSLGLFSNNEQFFGPGTRLTVL.

The rearrangement uses TRBV7-9 and TRBJ2-1, with D unclear. V was pared by 5 bases and J by 10 bases, with 9 bases between. This CDR3 is built from 11 residues. Germline-derived CDR1 and CDR2 are SEHNR and FQNEAQ (reference sequence). Here the CDR3 reads CASSPGFEQFF. The CDR3 DNA follows: TGTGCCAGCAGCCCTGGGTTCGAGCAGTTCTTC.

This clonotype is judged medium-sized (0.01 to 0.1%). The chain has TRBV20-1 and TRBJ2-3; a weak D match, TRBD2 (6 bases). Germline CDR1 is DFQATT and CDR2 is SNEGSKA (reference sequence). The CDR3 runs 16 residues. Trimming removed 2 bases from V and 2 bases from J, with 17 bases in between. CDR3 sequence reads: CSARTVWGELTDTQYF. The CDR3 bases are TGCAGTGCTAGAACGGTGTGGGGGGAGCTCACAGATACGCAGTATTTT.

The chain has TRBV12-3 or TRBV12-4 and TRBJ1-1; D might be TRBD1 (5 bases). This CDR3 has 12 amino acids. V lost 8 bases and J 4 bases, leaving 11 bases between the germline ends. CDR3 sequence (DNA): TGTGCCAGCCGACGGGGGGTCACTGAAGCTTTCTTT. Its protein is CASRRGVTEAFF.

At least ten counts were recorded for this clonotype. J is TRBJ2-4 and V is TRBV7-2; 7 nucleotides match TRBD1. This CDR3 contains 16 residues. After removal of 0 bases from V and 2 bases from J, the junction contained 4 bases not matched to a gene. Germline V CDR1 and CDR2: SGHTA, FQGNSA. CDR3 in amino acids: CASSLAVTGSKNIQYF. CDR3 sequence (DNA): TGTGCCAGCAGCTTAGCGGTGACAGGGTCCAAAAACATTCAGTACTTC. The full variable domain, rest sourced from reference TRBV7-2 and TRBJ2-4, is GAGVSQSPSNKVTEKGKDVELRCDPISGHTALYWYRQSLGQGLEFLIYFQGNSAPDKSGLPSDRFSAERTGGSVSTLTIQRTQQEDSAVYLCASSLAVTGSKNIQYFGAGTRLSVL.

The V call is TRBV7-9, the J call TRBJ1-1, with 7 bases that match TRBD1. V trimming: 5 bases; J trimming: 4 bases; junction bases outside the gene matches: 7. The CDR3 runs to 14 residues. Germline V gene sequence: CDR1 SEHNR, CDR2 FQNEAQ (reference sequence). The CDR3: CASSEQGWVTEAFF. The CDR3 coding sequence is TGTGCCAGCAGCGAACAGGGGTGGGTCACTGAAGCTTTCTTT.

This clonotype appeared a single time. One junction end does not reproduce the germline sequence, and a read error may be involved. The genes are TRBV11-2 and TRBJ2-4, with D possibly being TRBD1 (5 bases). There are 13 residues in the CDR3. CDR1 SGHAT and CDR2 FQNNGV come from the germline V gene. CDR3 sequence (DNA): TGTGCCAGCAGCCTAGAGAAGGGGAACATTCAGTACTTC. It translates to CASSLEKGNIQYF.

The V call is TRBV6-2 or TRBV6-3, the J call TRBJ1-1; D remains ambiguous. Germline CDR1 reads MNHEY; CDR2 reads SVGEGT. Trimming took 0 bases from V and 0 from J, leaving 8 bases between them. This CDR3 is 15 amino acids long. In DNA form, the CDR3 reads TGTGCCAGCAGTTACTCGCATCTCATGAACACTGAAGCTTTCTTT. Translating it yields CASSYSHLMNTEAFF.

This clonotype has a handful of counts. The chain has TRBV6-2 or TRBV6-3 and TRBJ1-2; possible D gene TRBD1, 6 bases. Germline V gives CDR1 MNHEY, CDR2 SVGEGT. V lost 6 bases and J 2 bases, leaving 22 bases between the germline ends. The CDR3 is 17 residues long. The CDR3 is CASSRTVYRLPNYGYTF. The CDR3 bases are TGTGCCAGCAGCCGGACAGTATACCGACTACCGAACTATGGCTACACCTTC.

The chain recombines TRBV20-1 with TRBJ2-1, with D maybe TRBD2 (7 bases). Trimming pared 1 base from V and 13 bases from J, leaving 14 bases between. Looked up from germline, CDR1 is DFQATT and CDR2 is SNEGSKA (reference sequence). This CDR3 is built from 12 residues. The chain's CDR3 is CSARAGGRGQFF. CDR3 coding DNA: TGCAGTGCTAGAGCCGGGGGGCGGGGACAGTTCTTC.

This clonotype is a singleton in its sample. V and J are TRBV16 and TRBJ1-4; TRBD1 matches at 10 bases. This CDR3 region has 16 residues. Germline V gene sequence: CDR1 KGHSY, CDR2 FQNENV. V lost 4 bases, J lost 8 bases, and 10 bases stayed unmatched. The DNA of the CDR3 is TGTGCCAGCAGCCGCTCCGGGACAGGGGAATGGGAAAAACTGTTTTTT. Its protein is CASSRSGTGEWEKLFF.

Only a few counts were recorded for this clonotype. The rearrangement uses TRBV28 and TRBJ2-7, with D unclear. CDR3 length: 11 residues. The V gene's germline CDR1 is MDHEN and CDR2 SYDVKM. V lost 0 bases and J 6 bases, leaving 3 bases between the germline ends. Here the CDR3 DNA reads TGTGCCAGCAGTTTATGGCGCGAGCAGTACTTC. It codes for CASSLWREQYF.

This clonotype appeared a few times. The chain combines TRBV5-1 with TRBJ2-6; the D is unclear. This CDR3 spans 16 amino acids. The germline gives CDR1 SGHRS, CDR2 YFSETQ. Trimming removed 0 bases from V and 1 base from J, with 8 bases in between. This chain's CDR3 is CASSLDPPSGANVLTF. The CDR3 DNA reads TGCGCCAGCAGCTTGGATCCCCCATCTGGGGCCAACGTCCTGACTTTC.

This clonotype turned up a few times. This sequence joins TRBV7-8 and TRBJ2-7; D might be TRBD2 (7 bases). The CDR3 extends over 15 amino acids. Looked up from germline, CDR1 is SGHVS and CDR2 is FQNEAQ. Trimming took 5 bases from V and 0 from J, leaving 14 bases between them. The CDR3 reads CASSAKGGDSYEQYF. The CDR3 region has the DNA TGTGCCAGCAGCGCTAAGGGGGGGGACTCCTACGAGCAGTACTTC.

Only a few counts were recorded for this clonotype. The V call is TRBV7-6, the J call TRBJ1-2; TRBD1 matches at 10 bases. From germline, CDR1 is SGHVS and CDR2 FNYEAQ. The J segment lost 4 bases and the V segment lost 0 bases, leaving 2 bases of the junction unmatched. CDR3 length: 15 amino acids. In DNA, the CDR3 is TGTGCCAGCAGCTTAGCAGACAGGGGGCTCTATGGCTACACCTTC. It yields the protein CASSLADRGLYGYTF.

The gene calls are TRBV7-9 and TRBJ2-3; TRBD1 agrees at 8 bases. Germline loops: CDR1 SEHNR, CDR2 FQNEAQ (reference sequence). V lost 6 bases to trimming and J lost 2 bases; unmatched junction nucleotides: 7. CDR3 size: 15 residues. CDR3 bases: TGTGCCAGCAGGCCCACAGGGGGAGTCACAGATACGCAGTATTTT. Protein sequence: CASRPTGGVTDTQYF.

The chain joins TRBV12-5 to TRBJ1-4; tentatively, D is TRBD1 (5 bases). V shed 6 bases and J shed 7 bases, with 12 bases lying between them. Germline lookup yields CDR1 LGHNT and CDR2 FRNRAP. The CDR3 totals 13 residues. CDR3 sequence reads: CASGPIGGEKLFF. In nucleotides, the CDR3 is TGTGCTAGTGGCCCCATCGGGGGTGAAAAACTGTTTTTT.

This clonotype was seen many times. The rearrangement joins TRBV7-9 to TRBJ2-5, with 7 bases aligning to TRBD1. V was clipped by 4 bases and J by 4 bases; unmatched bases: 3. This CDR3 comprises 13 residues. The V gene's germline CDR1 is SEHNR and CDR2 FQNEAQ (reference sequence). The DNA for the CDR3 is TGTGCCAGCAGCTGGGACAGTAGAGAGACCCAGTACTTC. This codes for CASSWDSRETQYF. Full variable domain (rest looked up from reference TRBV7-9 and TRBJ2-5): DTGVSQNPRHKITKRGQNVTFRCDPISEHNRLYWYRQTLGQGPEFLTYFQNEAQLEKSRLLSDRFSAERPKGSFSTLEIQRTEQGDSAMYLCASSWDSRETQYFGPGTRLLVL.

This clonotype was counted only a few times. This rearrangement joins TRBV6-2 or TRBV6-3 to TRBJ1-5; D might be TRBD1 (5 bases). Germline assignment: CDR1 MNHEY and CDR2 SVGEGT. The V end lost 2 bases, the J end lost 6 bases, and 11 bases lay between the germline ends. The CDR3 spans 14 residues. The CDR3 protein is CASSYRGRGQPQHF. CDR3 DNA: TGTGCCAGCAGTTACAGGGGTAGGGGTCAGCCCCAGCATTTT.

The chain uses TRBV27 and TRBJ2-3; no reliable D call. The germline V gene has CDR1 MNHEY and CDR2 SMNVEV (reference sequence). V lost 7 bases, J lost 2 bases, and 10 bases lay in between. CDR3 size: 13 residues. CDR3 sequence: CASTPLYTDTQYF. DNA of the CDR3: TGTGCCAGCACACCCCTCTACACAGATACGCAGTATTTT.

The V and J genes are TRBV19 and TRBJ1-5; no reliable D call. Looked up from germline, CDR1 is LNHDA and CDR2 is SQIVND (reference sequence). This CDR3 comprises 14 residues. Trimming took 2 bases from V and 7 from J, leaving 12 bases between them. CDR3 nucleotides: TGTGCCAGTAGTATACGTGGGGTCGGGCAGCCCCAGCATTTT. It codes for CASSIRGVGQPQHF.

This clonotype has a single count. This chain connects TRBV2 to TRBJ1-1; D might be TRBD1 (6 bases). The CDR3 runs to 15 residues. CDR1 and CDR2 (germline): SNHLY, FYNNEI. The V and J ends lost 1 base and 0 bases respectively, with 9 bases between them. As DNA, the CDR3 is TGTGCCAGCAGTGAAGAGGGGGTTGTGAACACTGAAGCTTTCTTT. Protein product: CASSEEGVVNTEAFF.

In nucleotides, the CDR3 is TGTGCCAGCAGTTTAGTCCCAAGGGGCGCAGCTTTCTTT. Its protein is CASSLVPRGAAFF. This chain links TRBV12-3 or TRBV12-4 with TRBJ1-1; TRBD1 might be the D (5 bases). V was cut by 1 base and J by 10 bases, with 13 bases left in between. This CDR3 region has 13 residues.